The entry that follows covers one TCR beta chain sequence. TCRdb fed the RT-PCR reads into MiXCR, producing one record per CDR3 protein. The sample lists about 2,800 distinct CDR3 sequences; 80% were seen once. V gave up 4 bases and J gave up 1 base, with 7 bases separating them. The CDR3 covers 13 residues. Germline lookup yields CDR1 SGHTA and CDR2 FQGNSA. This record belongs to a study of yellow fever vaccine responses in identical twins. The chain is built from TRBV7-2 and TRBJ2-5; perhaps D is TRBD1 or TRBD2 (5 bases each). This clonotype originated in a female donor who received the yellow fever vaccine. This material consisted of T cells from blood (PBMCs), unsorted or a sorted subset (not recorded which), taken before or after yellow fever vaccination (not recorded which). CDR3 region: CASSSGAQETQYF. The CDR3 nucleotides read TGTGCCAGCAGCTCCGGGGCCCAAGAGACCCAGTACTTC. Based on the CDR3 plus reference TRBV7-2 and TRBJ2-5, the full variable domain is GAGVSQSPSNKVTEKGKDVELRCDPISGHTALYWYRQSLGQGLEFLIYFQGNSAPDKSGLPSDRFSAERTGGSVSTLTIQRTQQEDSAVYLCASSSGAQETQYFGPGTRLLVL.